Listed below are T cell receptor beta chains from one sample, sequenced in a study of blood T cell repertoires in COVID-19. Assay used: immunoSEQ multiplex PCR; TCRdb lists only in-frame clones, some missing. The sample yields about 150,000 clones, roughly nine tenths seen once. Sample: PBMCs or T cells enriched from blood (not recorded which). Source of these receptors: a woman aged 50 to 65 who had recovered from COVID-19. CDR3s include the opening cysteine and the closing phenylalanine or tryptophan. The order of the fields is clone size, J gene, D gene, V gene, CDR3 DNA, CDR3 protein. D genes are given only for firm matches. For some rows the clone size is stated as once, few or many, or as a class when expanded; others skip it.

clone size: few
J gene: TRBJ2-1
D gene: TRBD2
V gene: TRBV28
CDR3 DNA: TGTGCCAGCAGCCCTGGGGGACTAGCGGGGTATTTTGAGCAGTTCTTC
CDR3 protein: CASSPGGLAGYFEQFF

clone size: once
J gene: TRBJ2-5
D gene: NA
V gene: TRBV5-6
CDR3 DNA: TGTGCCAGCAGCACTCCAGGGGCCCAAGAGACCCAGTACTTC
CDR3 protein: CASSTPGAQETQYF

clone size: NA
J gene: TRBJ1-2
D gene: NA
V gene: TRBV3-1/TRBV3-2
CDR3 DNA: TGTGCCAGCAGCCCTCCGGGAGGATGGTATGGCTACACCTTC
CDR3 protein: CASSPPGGWYGYTF

clone size: NA
J gene: TRBJ2-7
D gene: TRBD1
V gene: TRBV5-6
CDR3 DNA: TGTGCCAGCAGCCCGTACGGACAGGGGGCGACCTACGAGCAGTACTTC
CDR3 protein: CASSPYGQGATYEQYF

clone size: NA
J gene: TRBJ1-1
D gene: NA
V gene: TRBV11-2
CDR3 DNA: TGTGCCAGCAGCCACCTCACTCTGAGCACTGAAGCTTTCTTT
CDR3 protein: CASSHLTLSTEAFF

clone size: once
J gene: TRBJ1-4
D gene: NA
V gene: TRBV3-1/TRBV3-2
CDR3 DNA: TGTGCCAGCAGCCCGCGGACTTCTGCAACTAATGAAAAACTGTTTTTT
CDR3 protein: CASSPRTSATNEKLFF

clone size: NA
J gene: TRBJ1-2
D gene: TRBD1
V gene: TRBV11-2
CDR3 DNA: TGTGCCAGCAGCCCAGACAGGGCTTATGGCTACACCTTC
CDR3 protein: CASSPDRAYGYTF

clone size: NA
J gene: TRBJ2-3
D gene: TRBD2
V gene: TRBV5-4
CDR3 DNA: TGTGCCAGCAGCCTGAAACTAGCGGGAGGCTCAGATACGCAGTATTTT
CDR3 protein: CASSLKLAGGSDTQYF

clone size: NA
J gene: TRBJ2-5
D gene: TRBD1
V gene: TRBV6-1
CDR3 DNA: TGTGCCAGCAGTGAAGTCCGTGGGGACAGAACTTACTTC
CDR3 protein: CASSEVRGDRTYF

clone size: medium-sized
J gene: TRBJ2-2
D gene: NA
V gene: TRBV14
CDR3 DNA: TGTGCCAGCAGCCAATACGCTAGCGCCCTGGAGGAGCTGTTTTTT
CDR3 protein: CASSQYASALEELFF

clone size: NA
J gene: TRBJ2-1
D gene: NA
V gene: TRBV24-1
CDR3 DNA: TGTGCCACCAGCGCCACGGTTTACAATGAGCAGTTCTTC
CDR3 protein: CATSATVYNEQFF

clone size: NA
J gene: TRBJ2-7
D gene: NA
V gene: TRBV29-1
CDR3 DNA: TGCAGCGTTGAAGATCCGGGGGCCTACGAGCAGTACTTC
CDR3 protein: CSVEDPGAYEQYF

clone size: NA
J gene: TRBJ1-2
D gene: TRBD1
V gene: TRBV2
CDR3 DNA: TGTGCCACCGGACAGGGGAACTATGGCTACACCTTC
CDR3 protein: CATGQGNYGYTF

clone size: once
J gene: TRBJ1-5
D gene: TRBD1
V gene: TRBV19
CDR3 DNA: TGTGCCAGTACCGAGGGAACAGGGGATCAGCCCCAGCATTTT
CDR3 protein: CASTEGTGDQPQHF

clone size: NA
J gene: TRBJ2-1
D gene: TRBD2
V gene: TRBV27
CDR3 DNA: TGTGCCAGCAACCCTAGCGGGAGCTCCTACAATGAGCAGTTCTTC
CDR3 protein: CASNPSGSSYNEQFF

clone size: NA
J gene: TRBJ2-5
D gene: NA
V gene: TRBV3-1/TRBV3-2
CDR3 DNA: TGTGCCAGCAGCGGGCGTACTAGCACTTCCGTTGAGACCCAGTACTTC
CDR3 protein: CASSGRTSTSVETQYF

clone size: NA
J gene: TRBJ1-4
D gene: NA
V gene: TRBV10-3
CDR3 DNA: TGTGCCATTCAGGGAGGGGCTAAAAAACTGTTTTTT
CDR3 protein: CAIQGGAKKLFF

clone size: NA
J gene: TRBJ1-3
D gene: NA
V gene: TRBV4-1
CDR3 DNA: TGCGCCAGCAGCCAAAGCAACACAGGGCTCTCTGGAAACACCATATATTTT
CDR3 protein: CASSQSNTGLSGNTIYF

clone size: NA
J gene: TRBJ1-4
D gene: NA
V gene: TRBV10-2
CDR3 DNA: TGCGCCAGCAGTGAGAGGGTCGGAACAGGGAATGAAAAACTGTTTTTT
CDR3 protein: CASSERVGTGNEKLFF

clone size: NA
J gene: TRBJ2-7
D gene: TRBD2
V gene: TRBV27
CDR3 DNA: TGTGCCAGCAGTCCGTGGGGACTAGAGACCTACGAGCAGTACTTC
CDR3 protein: CASSPWGLETYEQYF

clone size: NA
J gene: TRBJ1-6
D gene: NA
V gene: TRBV5-5
CDR3 DNA: TGTGCCAGCAGCTTGGCCGGGCAGGGCAGCTCCTATAATTCACCCCTCCACTTT
CDR3 protein: CASSLAGQGSSYNSPLHF

clone size: NA
J gene: TRBJ1-5
D gene: TRBD1
V gene: TRBV28
CDR3 DNA: TGTGCCAGCAGTTGGGGAACCACAGGGGGCAATCAGCCCCAGCATTTT
CDR3 protein: CASSWGTTGGNQPQHF

clone size: NA
J gene: TRBJ2-3
D gene: NA
V gene: TRBV5-1
CDR3 DNA: TGCGCCAGCACAATACAAGGCACAGATACGCAGTATTTT
CDR3 protein: CASTIQGTDTQYF

clone size: few
J gene: TRBJ1-6
D gene: TRBD1
V gene: TRBV6-5
CDR3 DNA: TGTGCCAGCAGACCGGACAGGGTGAGAGGGTCACCCCTCCACTTT
CDR3 protein: CASRPDRVRGSPLHF

clone size: NA
J gene: TRBJ2-1
D gene: NA
V gene: TRBV10-3
CDR3 DNA: TGTGCCATCAGTGAGGAGGGGGACAATGAGCAGTTCTTC
CDR3 protein: CAISEEGDNEQFF

clone size: NA
J gene: TRBJ2-3
D gene: NA
V gene: TRBV29-1
CDR3 DNA: TGCAGCGTTGATAAACAGGAGGATACGCAGTATTTT
CDR3 protein: CSVDKQEDTQYF

clone size: once
J gene: TRBJ2-1
D gene: TRBD1
V gene: TRBV11-3
CDR3 DNA: TGTGCCAGCAGCTTAGGAAACAGGGGCGGTGAGCAGTTCTTC
CDR3 protein: CASSLGNRGGEQFF

clone size: NA
J gene: TRBJ2-1
D gene: TRBD2
V gene: TRBV7-2
CDR3 DNA: TGTGCCAGCAGCCCTTCTAGCGGATCCTACAATGAGCAGTTCTTC
CDR3 protein: CASSPSSGSYNEQFF

clone size: NA
J gene: TRBJ1-1
D gene: NA
V gene: TRBV11-3
CDR3 DNA: TGTGCCAGCAGCTTATCTTGGCAGGGCACTGAAGCTTTCTTT
CDR3 protein: CASSLSWQGTEAFF

clone size: NA
J gene: TRBJ1-5
D gene: TRBD1
V gene: TRBV27
CDR3 DNA: TGTGCCAGCGGAGCCGGACAGGGTGCCTCAGAGCCCCAGCATTTT
CDR3 protein: CASGAGQGASEPQHF

clone size: NA
J gene: TRBJ2-3
D gene: TRBD1
V gene: TRBV7-6
CDR3 DNA: TGTGCCAGCACCCCAAGGTCGGGGACAGGGGTGACAGATACGCAGTATTTT
CDR3 protein: CASTPRSGTGVTDTQYF

clone size: NA
J gene: TRBJ2-3
D gene: NA
V gene: TRBV19
CDR3 DNA: TGTGCCACTAAACGACAGGCCAGCACAGATACGCAGTATTTT
CDR3 protein: CATKRQASTDTQYF

clone size: NA
J gene: TRBJ1-2
D gene: NA
V gene: TRBV7-9
CDR3 DNA: TGTGCCAGCACCCGCAGGGCTGGGGACTATGGCTACACCTTC
CDR3 protein: CASTRRAGDYGYTF

clone size: NA
J gene: TRBJ1-1
D gene: NA
V gene: TRBV5-1
CDR3 DNA: TGCGCCAGCAGGGTTAGCGACCGGACTGAAGCTTTCTTT
CDR3 protein: CASRVSDRTEAFF

clone size: NA
J gene: TRBJ2-3
D gene: TRBD2
V gene: TRBV28
CDR3 DNA: TGTGCCAGCAGTCCCGGGGGAGGGACTAGCACAGATACGCAGTATTTT
CDR3 protein: CASSPGGGTSTDTQYF

clone size: NA
J gene: TRBJ2-5
D gene: TRBD1
V gene: TRBV15
CDR3 DNA: TGTGCCACCAGCAGAGATCACCGCAGGGACAGACAAGAGACCCAGTACTTC
CDR3 protein: CATSRDHRRDRQETQYF

clone size: NA
J gene: TRBJ1-1
D gene: NA
V gene: TRBV3-1/TRBV3-2
CDR3 DNA: TGTGCCAGCAGCCAAGACCCCCGGTCGATGAACACTGAAGCTTTCTTT
CDR3 protein: CASSQDPRSMNTEAFF

clone size: NA
J gene: TRBJ1-2
D gene: NA
V gene: TRBV29-1
CDR3 DNA: TGCAGCGTTCTCGAAGGGTCTAGCGGGGCCTATGGCTACACCTTC
CDR3 protein: CSVLEGSSGAYGYTF

clone size: NA
J gene: TRBJ2-1
D gene: NA
V gene: TRBV9
CDR3 DNA: TGTGCCAGCAGCGACAACAATGAGCAGTTCTTC
CDR3 protein: CASSDNNEQFF

clone size: NA
J gene: TRBJ1-5
D gene: TRBD1
V gene: TRBV15
CDR3 DNA: TGTGCCACCAGCAGAGTTCTTGGACAGGGACTTCAGCCCCAGCATTTT
CDR3 protein: CATSRVLGQGLQPQHF

clone size: NA
J gene: TRBJ2-5
D gene: NA
V gene: TRBV11-2
CDR3 DNA: TGTGCCAGCAGCCGAGGCAGGGGAATCGGGGAGACCCAGTACTTC
CDR3 protein: CASSRGRGIGETQYF

clone size: NA
J gene: TRBJ2-6
D gene: NA
V gene: TRBV3-1/TRBV3-2
CDR3 DNA: TGTGCCAGCAGCCATGCGGGCGGCAGGGGCCCTCTTTCTGGGGCCAACGTCCTGACTTTC
CDR3 protein: CASSHAGGRGPLSGANVLTF

clone size: few
J gene: TRBJ2-6
D gene: TRBD1
V gene: TRBV15
CDR3 DNA: TGTGCCACCAGCAGAGGGGGGACAGGGAGATCTGGGGCCAACGTCCTGACTTTC
CDR3 protein: CATSRGGTGRSGANVLTF

clone size: NA
J gene: TRBJ1-5
D gene: NA
V gene: TRBV27
CDR3 DNA: TGTGCCAGCAGTTTAAGAGGGAATCAGCCCCAGCATTTT
CDR3 protein: CASSLRGNQPQHF

clone size: NA
J gene: TRBJ1-1
D gene: NA
V gene: TRBV3-1/TRBV3-2
CDR3 DNA: TGTGCCAGCAGCCAACTAGAGAGTCGCCAGAACACTGAAGCTTTCTTT
CDR3 protein: CASSQLESRQNTEAFF

clone size: NA
J gene: TRBJ2-5
D gene: TRBD2
V gene: TRBV28
CDR3 DNA: TGTGCCAGCGGCGAGCGGGGGAACCAAGAGACCCAGTACTTC
CDR3 protein: CASGERGNQETQYF

clone size: NA
J gene: TRBJ1-1
D gene: TRBD1
V gene: TRBV30
CDR3 DNA: TGTGCCTGGAGCGGGACAGGGTGGACTGAAGCTTTCTTT
CDR3 protein: CAWSGTGWTEAFF

clone size: NA
J gene: TRBJ1-4
D gene: NA
V gene: TRBV10-3
CDR3 DNA: TGTGCCATCAGTGACCTGGGGAGGGGAGATGAAAAACTGTTTTTT
CDR3 protein: CAISDLGRGDEKLFF

clone size: once
J gene: TRBJ2-1
D gene: TRBD2
V gene: TRBV4-3
CDR3 DNA: TGCGCCAGCAGCCATTTGCTAGCGGGAGGGCCCCAGGGCAATGAGCAGTTCTTC
CDR3 protein: CASSHLLAGGPQGNEQFF

clone size: few
J gene: TRBJ1-3
D gene: NA
V gene: TRBV21-1
CDR3 DNA: TGTGCCAGCAGCATCCGGGACAGGGGGCATGACAGAAACACCATATATTTT
CDR3 protein: CASSIRDRGHDRNTIYF

clone size: NA
J gene: TRBJ2-2
D gene: NA
V gene: TRBV13
CDR3 DNA: TGTGCCAGCAGTTCCGGAGTAACGGGGGAGCTGTTTTTT
CDR3 protein: CASSSGVTGELFF

clone size: NA
J gene: TRBJ1-1
D gene: TRBD1
V gene: TRBV2
CDR3 DNA: TGTGCCAGCACCAAAGGGGACAGGGTCTTGAGCACTGAAGCTTTCTTT
CDR3 protein: CASTKGDRVLSTEAFF

clone size: NA
J gene: TRBJ2-2
D gene: NA
V gene: TRBV15
CDR3 DNA: TGTGCCACCAGCAGAGAAATCATCACCGGGGAGCTGTTTTTT
CDR3 protein: CATSREIITGELFF

clone size: NA
J gene: TRBJ1-5
D gene: TRBD1
V gene: TRBV30
CDR3 DNA: TGTGCCTGGAGCTTACAGGGGTATAGCAATCAGCCCCAGCATTTT
CDR3 protein: CAWSLQGYSNQPQHF

clone size: NA
J gene: TRBJ2-3
D gene: TRBD1
V gene: TRBV27
CDR3 DNA: TGTGCCAGCAGACCAGGGGGCACTAGCACAGATACGCAGTATTTT
CDR3 protein: CASRPGGTSTDTQYF

clone size: NA
J gene: TRBJ2-7
D gene: NA
V gene: TRBV7-9
CDR3 DNA: TGTGCCAGCAACCGGAATGACCGACCGACTCGCGAGCAGTACTTC
CDR3 protein: CASNRNDRPTREQYF

clone size: NA
J gene: TRBJ2-1
D gene: NA
V gene: TRBV11-2
CDR3 DNA: TGTGCCAGCTCTATCGGGTCAACCTACAATGAGCAGTTCTTC
CDR3 protein: CASSIGSTYNEQFF